The 27 T cell receptor beta chains given below trace back to one sample, sequenced in a study of blood T cell repertoires in COVID-19. Here immunoSEQ multiplex PCR was the method, and the copy in TCRdb shows in-frame clones only, minus some. Altogether about 260,000 clones are present, approximately 87% being singletons, with the ten largest covering more than 1.3%. The material sequenced was peripheral blood. Receptors were obtained from a woman between 40 and 50 years old who had recovered from COVID-19.

The rearrangement links TRBV5-1 to TRBJ2-5, with 10 bases that match TRBD2. V shed 3 bases and J 1 base; nucleotides not matched to a gene: 6. The CDR3 length is 16 residues. The germline V gene encodes CDR1 SGHRS and CDR2 YFSETQ. The chain's CDR3 is CASSWDGTSAQETQYF. Written as DNA, the CDR3 is TGCGCCAGCAGCTGGGACGGGACTAGCGCCCAAGAGACCCAGTACTTC.

This clone was counted once. The chain recombines TRBV19 with TRBJ2-3, with D perhaps matching TRBD2 (6 bases). V dropped 6 bases and J dropped 0 bases, with 16 bases sitting between them. Germline V CDR1 and CDR2: LNHDA, SQIVND (reference sequence). The CDR3 has 16 amino acids. CDR3 nucleotide sequence: TGTGCCAGTAGGGCCTGGGGAGGCACGAGCACAGATACGCAGTATTTT. Its protein product is CASRAWGGTSTDTQYF.

The chain has TRBV5-1 and TRBJ1-2; 8 bases fit TRBD1. Germline CDR1 is SGHRS and CDR2 is YFSETQ. This CDR3 spans 13 amino acids. With 2 bases clipped from V and 6 bases from J, the junction kept 3 bases outside the gene matches. This chain's CDR3 is CASSFDRGDGYTF. The CDR3 DNA is TGCGCCAGCAGCTTCGACAGGGGAGATGGCTACACCTTC.

The chain is built from TRBV12-3 or TRBV12-4 and TRBJ2-3, with TRBD2 as a possible D gene (7 bases). This CDR3 is built from 13 residues. V lost 3 bases and J 4 bases, leaving 8 bases between the germline ends. This chain's CDR3 is CASSFGGPDTQYF. The CDR3 region has the DNA TGTGCCAGCAGTTTCGGGGGGCCAGATACGCAGTATTTT.

The chain employs TRBV19 and TRBJ1-2, with 7 positions matching TRBD1. Germline V lookup: CDR1 LNHDA, CDR2 SQIVND (reference sequence). This CDR3 comprises 14 residues. With 6 bases clipped from V and 4 bases from J, the junction kept 8 bases outside the gene matches. CDR3 DNA: TGTGCCAGTAGGTTCAGGGGGGCCACCTATGGCTACACCTTC. This gives the protein CASRFRGATYGYTF.

The chain employs TRBV7-2 and TRBJ1-1; D perhaps matches TRBD1 (6 bases). V was shortened by 3 bases and J by 4 bases, with 15 bases between the two germline ends. In germline, CDR1 is SGHTA, CDR2 FQGNSA. This CDR3 contains 15 residues. The CDR3 DNA reads as TGTGCCAGCAGCTTCAGGGGTCCGGGATTCACTGAAGCTTTCTTT. It is translated as CASSFRGPGFTEAFF.

The J gene is TRBJ2-7, the V gene TRBV7-2, with D perhaps matching TRBD1 (5 bases). Germline-derived CDR1 and CDR2 are SGHTA and FQGNSA. Trimming stripped 5 bases from V and 0 bases from J, with 14 bases between. This CDR3 has 15 amino acids. The CDR3 DNA is TGTGCCAGCAGCCCTTCGGACATGAGCTCCTACGAGCAGTACTTC. This codes for CASSPSDMSSYEQYF.

This clone was seen just once. This chain uses TRBV19 with TRBJ1-1; D is undetermined. CDR3 size: 14 residues. V lost 6 bases and J 5 bases, leaving 16 bases between the germline ends. The germline gives CDR1 LNHDA, CDR2 SQIVND (reference sequence). The CDR3: CASSPNGILTEAFF. DNA for the CDR3: TGTGCCAGTAGCCCTAACGGGATCTTGACTGAAGCTTTCTTT. The full variable domain, completed using reference TRBV19 and TRBJ1-1, is DGGITQSPKYLFRKEGQNVTLSCEQNLNHDAMYWYRQDPGQGLRLIYYSQIVNDFQKGDIAEGYSVSREKKESFPLTVTSAQKNPTAFYLCASSPNGILTEAFFGQGTRLTVV.

V and J are TRBV5-4 and TRBJ2-1; 7 nucleotides agree with TRBD1. This CDR3 has 13 residues. Losses at the gene ends were 4 bases for V and 5 bases for J; bases not matched to a gene: 3. Germline V gene lookup returns CDR1 SGHNT and CDR2 YYREEE (reference sequence). The chain's CDR3 is CASSTDRDNEQFF. CDR3 sequence (DNA): TGTGCCAGCAGCACCGACAGGGACAATGAGCAGTTCTTC.

The chain uses TRBV24-1 and TRBJ1-2, with unresolved D. The germline V gene encodes CDR1 KGHDR and CDR2 SFDVKD. The CDR3 has 12 amino acids. V was pared by 4 bases and J by 5 bases, with 7 bases between. CDR3 bases: TGTGCCACCAGTGACGCGGGGTATGGCTACACCTTC. Residues: CATSDAGYGYTF.

The chain joins TRBV28 to TRBJ1-2, with TRBD1 identical over 8 bases. The CDR3 has 14 amino acids. J lost 4 bases, V lost 5 bases, and 6 bases had no gene match. Germline V gene sequence: CDR1 MDHEN, CDR2 SYDVKM. The CDR3 reads CASSGPGQGYGYTF. CDR3 DNA: TGTGCCAGCAGTGGACCAGGACAGGGCTATGGCTACACCTTC.

This clone was detected only a few times. This chain's CDR3 is CASTRGLGETQYF. CDR3 coding DNA: TGCGCCAGCACCAGGGGGCTCGGAGAGACCCAGTACTTC. The chain joins TRBV4-3 to TRBJ2-5, with 8 positions matching TRBD1. Germline loops: CDR1 LGHNA, CDR2 YSLEER. The CDR3 extends over 13 amino acids. The J segment lost 4 bases and the V segment lost 7 bases, leaving 5 bases of the junction unmatched.

V usage is TRBV6-5 and J usage is TRBJ2-2; D ambiguous. Germline V gene data show CDR1 as MNHEY and CDR2 as SVGAGI. The CDR3 sequence is 14 residues long. Trimming took off 0 bases at V and 2 bases at J, with 4 bases between the two ends. The CDR3 nucleotides read TGTGCCAGCAGTTACTCGAGAAACACCGGGGAGCTGTTTTTT. This codes for CASSYSRNTGELFF.

This clone was seen just once. The rearrangement uses TRBV30 and TRBJ1-5; no definite D call. The CDR3 length is 15 residues. The germline V gene has CDR1 GTSNPN and CDR2 SVGIG (reference sequence). V was cut by 2 bases and J by 0 bases, with 11 bases left in between. The CDR3 loop reads CAWSPATDSNQPQHF. CDR3 in DNA: TGTGCCTGGAGTCCCGCCACAGATAGCAATCAGCCCCAGCATTTT.

The V call is TRBV18, the J call TRBJ1-1; maybe TRBD1 (5 bases). CDR3 length equals 13 residues. V gave up 1 base and J gave up 6 bases, with 9 bases separating them. In germline, CDR1 is KGHSH, CDR2 LQKENI. The CDR3 coding sequence is TGTGCCAGCTCACCACGGGTAGGGGCTGAAGCTTTCTTT. Translated: CASSPRVGAEAFF. Together with reference TRBV18 and TRBJ1-1, the CDR3 gives the full variable domain: NAGVMQNPRHLVRRRGQEARLRCSPMKGHSHVYWYRQLPEEGLKFMVYLQKENIIDESGMPKERFSAEFPKEGPSILRIQQVVRGDSAAYFCASSPRVGAEAFFGQGTRLTVV.

The chain uses TRBV4-2 and TRBJ2-5; 7 nucleotides align to TRBD2. V shed 1 base and J 4 bases; nucleotides not matched to a gene: 12. The CDR3 totals 17 residues. Germline CDR1 is LGHNA and CDR2 is YNFKEQ. The CDR3 bases are TGTGCCAGCAGCCAAGCTCCCGGACTAGTGGATGGAGAGACCCAGTACTTC. Translation gives CASSQAPGLVDGETQYF.

The chain is built from TRBV7-2 and TRBJ1-2, with D possibly TRBD1 on 5 matching bases. This CDR3 has 15 residues. Germline lookup yields CDR1 SGHTA and CDR2 FQGNSA. The germline V and J ends were trimmed by 1 base and 1 base, with 10 bases remaining between them. CDR3 coding DNA: TGTGCCAGCAGCTTAGGGGGCACATATAACTATGGCTACACCTTC. Translated: CASSLGGTYNYGYTF.

This clone showed up just once. Other DNA sequences in the same sample also yield this CDR3. The chain links TRBV6-5 to TRBJ1-1; 8 bases line up with TRBD1. The CDR3 length is 14 residues. Per germline, CDR1 MNHEY and CDR2 SVGAGI. V was pared by 6 bases and J by 5 bases, with 8 bases of the junction left unmatched. The CDR3 nucleotides read TGTGCCAGCAGCCGAGACAGGGGTGGAACTGAAGCTTTCTTT. As protein: CASSRDRGGTEAFF.

The chain combines TRBV5-1 with TRBJ1-3; D is unresolved. Germline CDR1 reads SGHRS; CDR2 reads YFSETQ. This CDR3 is 14 amino acids long. Trimming left V 0 bases short and J 4 bases short, with 8 bases between. In DNA form, the CDR3 reads TGCGCCAGCAGCTTGGGGGGAGTCGGAAACACCATATATTTT. Its translation: CASSLGGVGNTIYF.

V and J are TRBV2 and TRBJ2-7, with TRBD1 matching over 7 bases. CDR1 is SNHLY and CDR2 is FYNNEI in the germline V gene. This CDR3 comprises 14 residues. V lost 4 bases and J lost 6; bases outside the gene matches: 9. The CDR3, as DNA: TGTGCCAGCAGTGTGGACAGGAACGTGGTCGAGCAGTACTTC. Amino acids: CASSVDRNVVEQYF.

The chain recombines TRBV4-3 with TRBJ2-3; D not resolved. The CDR3 totals 15 residues. Trimming shortened V by 1 base and J by 0 bases, and 8 bases separated the two germline ends. In germline, CDR1 is LGHNA, CDR2 YSLEER. This chain's CDR3 is CASSQVDTSTDTQYF. DNA of the CDR3: TGCGCCAGCAGCCAAGTTGACACGAGCACAGATACGCAGTATTTT.

V usage is TRBV2 and J usage is TRBJ2-5, with a possible D match to TRBD1 (6 bases). CDR1 is SNHLY, CDR2 FYNNEI, per germline. The V gene lost 7 bases and the J gene lost 2 bases, with 14 bases spanning the gap. The CDR3 covers 14 residues. The CDR3 DNA is TGTGCCAGCACCCCCTCGACAGGTCAAGAGACCCAGTACTTC. Its protein product is CASTPSTGQETQYF.

The chain couples TRBV12-3 or TRBV12-4 to TRBJ1-5; D remains ambiguous. The CDR3 contains 13 residues. V was pared by 5 bases and J by 6 bases, with 11 bases between. CDR3 sequence: CASSMEAGQPQHF. For the CDR3, the DNA is TGTGCCAGCAGTATGGAGGCAGGTCAGCCCCAGCATTTT.

In its sample, this clone was seen once. Here the CDR3 reads CAISISTGEQFF. In DNA, the CDR3 is TGTGCCATCAGTATTTCGACTGGTGAGCAGTTCTTC. The chain is built from TRBV10-3 and TRBJ2-1, with unresolved D. The CDR3 has 12 residues. Germline V lookup: CDR1 ENHRY, CDR2 SYGVKD. Trimming cost V 5 bases and J 9 bases, with 11 bases left between them.

The chain combines TRBV9 with TRBJ2-3; the match to TRBD2 covers 11 bases. CDR3 length: 16 residues. Germline loops: CDR1 SGDLS, CDR2 YYNGEE. J gave up 4 bases and V 4 bases, and 8 bases lay outside the gene matches. This chain's CDR3 is CASSSKLAGVADTQYF. The CDR3 DNA sequence: TGTGCCAGCAGCTCAAAACTAGCGGGGGTGGCAGATACGCAGTATTTT.

As concerns this clone: Other nucleotide sequences in the sample specify the same CDR3. The chain employs TRBV4-3 and TRBJ1-1; D might be TRBD1 (5 bases). V was trimmed by 0 bases and J by 3 bases, leaving 11 bases between them. This CDR3 has 15 amino acids. Germline-derived CDR1 and CDR2 are LGHNA and YSLEER. CDR3 nucleotide sequence: TGCGCCAGCAGCCAAGAAGGCCGGGGGGACACTGAAGCTTTCTTT. It is translated as CASSQEGRGDTEAFF.

The rearrangement joins TRBV6-2 or TRBV6-3 to TRBJ1-3; 7 nucleotides align to TRBD1. The CDR3 has 14 residues. Germline loops: CDR1 MNHEY, CDR2 SVGEGT. Trimming at V came to 4 bases and at J to 4 bases, leaving 4 bases not matched to a gene. CDR3 sequence reads: CASSSWDSGNTIYF. CDR3 DNA sequence: TGTGCCAGCAGTTCCTGGGACAGCGGAAACACCATATATTTT.